This T cell receptor beta chain was documented in a study of vaccination effects on CD4 cells after COVID-19. The table came from immunoSEQ multiplex PCR; TCRdb's copy has only in-frame clones and leaves some out. The sample has around 69,000 clones, around two thirds seen once. As for this clone: Its matching antigen is unknown.

Antigen-specific CD4+ T cells were expanded (with viral peptide pools) by the ViraFEST assay ahead of sequencing. Subsequent to a culture period of around eleven days, CD4+ T cells were isolated. Everyone in the study got two shots of either the BNT162b2 or mRNA-1273 vaccine. Having tested negative for nucleocapsid antibodies, the vaccine recipients showed no prior SARS-CoV-2 infection. The CDR3 spans 15 residues. The V and J ends lost 4 bases and 4 bases, in that order; junction bases with no gene match: 7. Germline-derived CDR1 and CDR2 are MGHRA and YSYEKL. The TCR sequence derives from a human donor who received a COVID-19 vaccine. The material sequenced was CD4+ T cells from PBMCs cultured with HCoV-229E spike peptides, taken after COVID-19 vaccination. The J gene is TRBJ2-5, the V gene TRBV4-1; 9 bases match TRBD1. CDR3 loop: CASSRRTGEGETQYF. The DNA of the CDR3 is TGCGCCAGCAGCCGCCGGACAGGGGAAGGAGAGACCCAGTACTTC.